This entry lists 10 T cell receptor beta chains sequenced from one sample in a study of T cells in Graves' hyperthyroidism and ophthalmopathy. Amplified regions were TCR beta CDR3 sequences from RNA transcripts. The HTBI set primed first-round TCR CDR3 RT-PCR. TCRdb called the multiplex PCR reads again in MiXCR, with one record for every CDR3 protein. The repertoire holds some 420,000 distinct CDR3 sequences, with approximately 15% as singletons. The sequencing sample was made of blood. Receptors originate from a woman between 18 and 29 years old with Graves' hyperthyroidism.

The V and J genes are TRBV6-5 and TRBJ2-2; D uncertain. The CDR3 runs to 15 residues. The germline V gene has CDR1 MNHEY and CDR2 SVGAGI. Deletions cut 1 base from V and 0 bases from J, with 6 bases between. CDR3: CASSYWQTNTGELFF. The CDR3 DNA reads TGTGCCAGCAGTTACTGGCAGACGAACACCGGGGAGCTGTTTTTT.

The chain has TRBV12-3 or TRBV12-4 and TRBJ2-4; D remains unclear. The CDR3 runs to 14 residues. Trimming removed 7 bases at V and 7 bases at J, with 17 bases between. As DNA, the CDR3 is TGTGCCAGCACTCAACCCGGCGGAGTTAACATTCAGTACTTC. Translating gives CASTQPGGVNIQYF.

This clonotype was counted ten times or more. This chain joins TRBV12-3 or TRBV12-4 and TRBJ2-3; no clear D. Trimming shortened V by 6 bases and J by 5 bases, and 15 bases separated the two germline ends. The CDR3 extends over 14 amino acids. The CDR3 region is CASSPDVEEDTQYF. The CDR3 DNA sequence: TGTGCCAGCAGCCCGGACGTAGAAGAAGATACGCAGTATTTT.

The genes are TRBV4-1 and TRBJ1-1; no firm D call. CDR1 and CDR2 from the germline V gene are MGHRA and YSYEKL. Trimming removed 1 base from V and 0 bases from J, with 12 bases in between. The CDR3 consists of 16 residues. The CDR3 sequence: CASSQAGVGMNTEAFF. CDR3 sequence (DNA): TGCGCCAGCAGCCAAGCCGGGGTTGGCATGAACACTGAAGCTTTCTTT.

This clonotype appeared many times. CDR3 DNA: TGTGCCAGCAGTTTTGCCACAGGGTCCTACGAGCAGTACTTC. It codes for CASSFATGSYEQYF. The V and J genes are TRBV28 and TRBJ2-7, with D perhaps TRBD1 (6 bases). CDR3 length equals 14 residues. Trimming left V 3 bases short and J 1 base short, with 10 bases between. CDR1 MDHEN and CDR2 SYDVKM come from the germline V gene.

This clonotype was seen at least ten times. The CDR3 region is CASSLGRAGGTNEQFF. As DNA, the CDR3 is TGTGCCAGCAGCTTAGGGCGAGCGGGAGGGACGAATGAGCAGTTCTTC. The chain links TRBV7-6 to TRBJ2-1, with 10 bases aligning to TRBD2. The germline V gene encodes CDR1 SGHVS and CDR2 FNYEAQ. The V and J ends lost 1 base and 7 bases, in that order; junction bases with no gene match: 7. This CDR3 region has 16 residues.

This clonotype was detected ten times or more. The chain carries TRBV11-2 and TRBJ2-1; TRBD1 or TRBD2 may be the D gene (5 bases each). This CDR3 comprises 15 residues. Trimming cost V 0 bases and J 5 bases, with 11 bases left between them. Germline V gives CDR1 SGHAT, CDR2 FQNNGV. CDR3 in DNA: TGTGCCAGCAGCTTAGAAGGGACGGCAGACAATGAGCAGTTCTTC. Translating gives CASSLEGTADNEQFF. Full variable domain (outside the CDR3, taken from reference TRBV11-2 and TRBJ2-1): EAGVAQSPRYKIIEKRQSVAFWCNPISGHATLYWYQQILGQGPKLLIQFQNNGVVDDSQLPKDRFSAERLKGVDSTLKIQPAKLEDSAVYLCASSLEGTADNEQFFGPGTRLTVL.

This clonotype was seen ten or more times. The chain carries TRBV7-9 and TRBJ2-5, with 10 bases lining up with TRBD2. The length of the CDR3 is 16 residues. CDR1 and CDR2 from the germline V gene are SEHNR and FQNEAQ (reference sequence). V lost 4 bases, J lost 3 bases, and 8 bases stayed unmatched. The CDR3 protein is CASSSGLAELEETQYF. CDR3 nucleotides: TGTGCCAGCAGCTCCGGACTAGCGGAGTTGGAAGAGACCCAGTACTTC.

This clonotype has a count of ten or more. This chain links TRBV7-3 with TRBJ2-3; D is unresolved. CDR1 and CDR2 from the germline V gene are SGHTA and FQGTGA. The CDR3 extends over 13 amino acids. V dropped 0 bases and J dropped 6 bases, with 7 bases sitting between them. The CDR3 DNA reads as TGTGCCAGCAGCTTAACGGGCCCGGATACGCAGTATTTT. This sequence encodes CASSLTGPDTQYF.

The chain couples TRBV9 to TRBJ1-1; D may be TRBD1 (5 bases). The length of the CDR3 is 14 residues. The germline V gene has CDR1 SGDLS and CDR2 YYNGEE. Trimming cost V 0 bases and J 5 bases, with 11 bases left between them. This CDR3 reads CASSVGGRFTEAFF. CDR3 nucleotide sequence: TGTGCCAGCAGCGTAGGGGGGAGATTTACTGAAGCTTTCTTT.